Detailed here is one TCR beta chain. The target antigen is unknown. This table comes from immunoSEQ multiplex PCR, and its TCRdb copy is limited to in-frame clones, with some not included. The table includes approximately 150,000 clones, 92% detected once. These data come from a study of T cell responses to AZD1222 COVID-19 vaccine. Study-wide points: Distributed over spike, vaccine-associated CD4 TCRs predominated at 160-218 and 743-854. Reportedly, close to half of spike-specific TCRs are directed against unmutated variant regions.

V was trimmed by 2 bases and J by 5 bases, leaving 15 bases between them. CDR1 and CDR2 (germline): SEHNR, FQNEAQ (reference sequence). The CDR3 is made up of 16 amino acids. The receptor was isolated from an adult who received the AZD1222 COVID-19 vaccine. The sequenced sample was peripheral blood, obtained 28 days after the second AZD1222 dose. The chain joins TRBV7-9 to TRBJ2-2; D may be TRBD1 or TRBD2 (5 bases each). CDR3 residues: CASSLTPGRETGELFF. The DNA for the CDR3 is TGTGCCAGCAGCTTAACCCCGGGACGAGAGACCGGGGAGCTGTTTTTT.